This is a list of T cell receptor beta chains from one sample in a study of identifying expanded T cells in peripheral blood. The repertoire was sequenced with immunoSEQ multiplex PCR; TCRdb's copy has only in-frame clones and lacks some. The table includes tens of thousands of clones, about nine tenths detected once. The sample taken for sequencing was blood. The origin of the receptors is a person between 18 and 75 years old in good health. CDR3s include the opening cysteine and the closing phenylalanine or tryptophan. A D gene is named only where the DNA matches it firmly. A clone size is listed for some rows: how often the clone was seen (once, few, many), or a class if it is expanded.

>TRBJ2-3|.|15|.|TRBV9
TGTGCCAGCAGCCCGCGGGGCCAAGTGGCAGATACGCAGTATTTT
CASSPRGQVADTQYF
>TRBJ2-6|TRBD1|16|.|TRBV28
TGTGCCAGCGGACGAAACAGGGGCTCGGGGGCCAACGTCCTGACTTTC
CASGRNRGSGANVLTF
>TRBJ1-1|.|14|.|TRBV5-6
TGTGCCAGCACCAGGGGAAGAGCGAACACTGAAGCTTTCTTT
CASTRGRANTEAFF
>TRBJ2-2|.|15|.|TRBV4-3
TGCGCCAGCAGCCAAGCCGACAGAAACACCGGGGAGCTGTTTTTT
CASSQADRNTGELFF
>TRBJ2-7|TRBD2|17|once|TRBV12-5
TGTGCTAGTGGTTTGGTAAGCGGGACTGATGGAACCTACGAGCAGTACTTC
CASGLVSGTDGTYEQYF
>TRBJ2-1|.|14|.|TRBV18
TGTGCCAGCTCACCCTGGACTAAAGGGGATGAGCAGTTCTTC
CASSPWTKGDEQFF
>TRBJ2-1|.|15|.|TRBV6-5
TGTGCCAGCAGCCCAGGGACACCAGCCTACAATGAGCAGTTCTTC
CASSPGTPAYNEQFF
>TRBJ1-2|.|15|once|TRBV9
TGTGCCAGCAGCGTGTCGGAACTAACTAACTATGGCTACACCTTC
CASSVSELTNYGYTF
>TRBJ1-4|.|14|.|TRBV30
TGTGCCTGGAGTGTAGGGGTGGTAGATGAAAAACTGTTTTTT
CAWSVGVVDEKLFF
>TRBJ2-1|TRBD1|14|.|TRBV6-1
TGTGCCAGCGGGTACAGGGGCTCCTACAATGAGCAGTTCTTC
CASGYRGSYNEQFF
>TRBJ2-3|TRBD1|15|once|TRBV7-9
TGTGCCAGCAGCTTATGGCAGGGGGTTACAGATACGCAGTATTTT
CASSLWQGVTDTQYF
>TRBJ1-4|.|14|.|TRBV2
TGTGCCAGCAGGGGAGGGACACGTAATGAAAAACTGTTTTTT
CASRGGTRNEKLFF
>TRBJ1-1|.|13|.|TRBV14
TGTGCCAGCAGCCAAGATTGGAGGAGCGGGACTTTCTTT
CASSQDWRSGTFF
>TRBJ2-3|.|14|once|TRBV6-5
TGTGCCAGCAGTTACTCGAGAGGGGGAGATACGCAGTATTTT
CASSYSRGGDTQYF
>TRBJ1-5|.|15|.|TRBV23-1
TGCGCCAGCAACCCCCCGGGACGGGGCAATCAGCCCCAGCATTTT
CASNPPGRGNQPQHF
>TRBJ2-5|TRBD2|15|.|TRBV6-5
TGTGCCAGCAGTTGGGGAGCGGGATCGGGGGAGACCCAGTACTTC
CASSWGAGSGETQYF
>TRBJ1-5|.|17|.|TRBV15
TGTGCCACCAGCAGAGATTTGGGCCAAAGTAGCAATCAGCCCCAGCATTTT
CATSRDLGQSSNQPQHF
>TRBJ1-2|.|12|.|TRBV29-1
TGCAGCGTAGGACCAGCAATCTATGGCTACACCTTC
CSVGPAIYGYTF
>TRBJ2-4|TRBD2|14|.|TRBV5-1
TGCGCCAGCAGCTTGGGACTAGCGGCAAACATTCAGTACTTC
CASSLGLAANIQYF
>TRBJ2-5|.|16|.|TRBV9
TGTGCCAGCAGCGAAAAGGAGCTCAGGGGGGTGGAGACCCAGTACTTC
CASSEKELRGVETQYF
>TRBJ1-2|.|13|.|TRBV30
TGTGCCTGGAGCCCTAAACGGGACTATGGCTACACCTTC
CAWSPKRDYGYTF
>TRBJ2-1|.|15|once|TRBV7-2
TGTGCCAGCAGCTTTGTGGAGGGAGGCGGAAATGAGCAGTTCTTC
CASSFVEGGGNEQFF
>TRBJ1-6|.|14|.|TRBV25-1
TGTGCCAGCAGTGAACCGGCAGATAATTCACCCCTCCACTTT
CASSEPADNSPLHF
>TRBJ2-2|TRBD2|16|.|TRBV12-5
TGTGCTAGTGGTTCTGCTAGCGGGGGAAACACCGGGGAGCTGTTTTTT
CASGSASGGNTGELFF
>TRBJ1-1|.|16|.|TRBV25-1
TGTGCCAGCAGTGAATCAAATATACAGGGTATCACTGAAGCTTTCTTT
CASSESNIQGITEAFF
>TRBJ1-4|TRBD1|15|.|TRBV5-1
TGCGCCAGCAGCTTGGGGACAGGGTCTAATGAAAAACTGTTTTTT
CASSLGTGSNEKLFF
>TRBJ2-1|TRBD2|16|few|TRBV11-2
TGTGCCAGCAGCTTAGATAGCGGGAGGGCCTGGGATGAGCAGTTCTTC
CASSLDSGRAWDEQFF
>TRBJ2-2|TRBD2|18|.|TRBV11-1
TGTGCCAGCAGCGTGACTAGCGGGGCGGGTCTGGGCACCGGGGAGCTGTTTTTT
CASSVTSGAGLGTGELFF
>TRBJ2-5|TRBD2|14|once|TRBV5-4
TGTGCCAGCAGCCGACTAGCGTCCCAAGAGACCCAGTACTTC
CASSRLASQETQYF
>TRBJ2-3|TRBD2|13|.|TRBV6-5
TGTGCCAGCAGTTATTCTAGCGGAGCTACGCAGTATTTT
CASSYSSGATQYF
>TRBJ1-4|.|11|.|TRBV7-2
TGTGCCAGCTCCCGAGGGGGAAAGGTGTTTTTT
CASSRGGKVFF
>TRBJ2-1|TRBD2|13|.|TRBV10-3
TGTGCCATCAGACGAGCGGGGGGAGATGAGCAGTTCTTC
CAIRRAGGDEQFF
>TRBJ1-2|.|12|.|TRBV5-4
TGTGCCAGCGGCCGGCCTGACTATGGCTACACCTTC
CASGRPDYGYTF
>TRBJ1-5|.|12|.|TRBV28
TGTGCCAGCACCTCACTTGGGCAGCCCCAGCATTTT
CASTSLGQPQHF
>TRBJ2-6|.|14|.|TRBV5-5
TGTGCCACCGGTAGGGGGTACGGGGCCAACGTCCTGACTTTC
CATGRGYGANVLTF
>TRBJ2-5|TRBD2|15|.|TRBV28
TGTGCCAGCAGAGGTCTGGGACTAGCGGAAGAGACCCAGTACTTC
CASRGLGLAEETQYF
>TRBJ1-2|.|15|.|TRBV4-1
TGCGCCAGCAGCCAAGAAGGTTTGGCAGTCTATGGCTACACCTTC
CASSQEGLAVYGYTF
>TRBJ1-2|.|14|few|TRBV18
TGTGCCAGCTCACCACCGCTGTCATACTATGGCTACACCTTC
CASSPPLSYYGYTF
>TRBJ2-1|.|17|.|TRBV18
TGTGCCAGCTTATCTCCCCTTGTCGGTTCGGGGGCCAATGAGCAGTTCTTC
CASLSPLVGSGANEQFF
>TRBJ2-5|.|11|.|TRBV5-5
TGTGCCAGCAGCTTGCGGGAGACCCAGTACTTC
CASSLRETQYF
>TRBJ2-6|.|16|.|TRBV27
TGTGCCAGCAGCCGAAACAGAGTCTCTGGGGCCAACGTCCTGACTTTC
CASSRNRVSGANVLTF
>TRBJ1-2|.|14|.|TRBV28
TGTGCCAGCAGTTTTGTCGACGTGAACTATGGCTACACCTTC
CASSFVDVNYGYTF
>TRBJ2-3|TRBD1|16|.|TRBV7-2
TGTGCCAGCAGCTTAAGTCCGACAGGGGGCACAGATACGCAGTATTTT
CASSLSPTGGTDTQYF
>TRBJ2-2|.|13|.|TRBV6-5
TGTGCCAGCAGTTTCCCACAGGGCCGGTCGCTGTTTTTT
CASSFPQGRSLFF
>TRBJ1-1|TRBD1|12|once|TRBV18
TGTGCCAGCTCACCAGGGACAGGGGAAGCTTTCTTT
CASSPGTGEAFF
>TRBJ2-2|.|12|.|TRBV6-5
TGTGCCAGCAGTTACGAAGTCGGGGAGCTGTTTTTT
CASSYEVGELFF
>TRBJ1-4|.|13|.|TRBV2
TGTGCCAGCAGTGAAGGTACAGATGAAAAACTGTTTTTT
CASSEGTDEKLFF
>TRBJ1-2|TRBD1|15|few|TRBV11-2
TGTGCCAGCAGCTTAACAGGGGAAGTGGACTATGGCTACACCTTC
CASSLTGEVDYGYTF
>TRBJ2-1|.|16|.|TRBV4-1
TGCGCCAGCAGCCAGCTGGACATGCTATCCTACAATGAGCAGTTCTTC
CASSQLDMLSYNEQFF
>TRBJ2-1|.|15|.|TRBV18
TGTGCCAGCTCACCAGGTATCGCCGCCTACAATGAGCAGTTCTTC
CASSPGIAAYNEQFF
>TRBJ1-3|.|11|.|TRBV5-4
TGTGCCAGCAGCTCCCGGAACACCATATATTTT
CASSSRNTIYF
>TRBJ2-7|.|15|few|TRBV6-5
TGTGCCAGCAGTTACTCGAGCGGAACCTCCTACGAGCAGTACTTC
CASSYSSGTSYEQYF
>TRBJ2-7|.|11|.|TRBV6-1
TGTGCCAGCACGAGCTCCTACGAGCAGTACTTC
CASTSSYEQYF
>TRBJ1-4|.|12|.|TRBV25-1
TGTGCCAGTGGTGGTTACGTTGAAAAACTGTTTTTT
CASGGYVEKLFF
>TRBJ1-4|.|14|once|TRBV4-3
TGCGCCAGCAGCCAAGACCCCCGGGACTCCCCACTGTTTTTT
CASSQDPRDSPLFF
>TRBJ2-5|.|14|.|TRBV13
TGTGCCAGCAGCTTTAGACAGGACCAAGAGACCCAGTACTTC
CASSFRQDQETQYF
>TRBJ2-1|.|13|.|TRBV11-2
TGTGCCAGCAGCTTAGGGGTTGACAATGAGCAGTTCTTC
CASSLGVDNEQFF